This section outlines one T cell receptor beta chain sequence together with its context. The entry originates in a study of blood T cell repertoires in COVID-19. Generated by immunoSEQ multiplex PCR, the TCRdb table keeps only in-frame clones and is missing some. The sample records approximately 240,000 clones, just under 85% being singletons. Between the trimmed V and J ends, which lost 0 bases and 4 bases, there was a span of 11 bases. Germline V gene data show CDR1 as SGDLS and CDR2 as YYNGEE. The CDR3 totals 15 residues. The sequence was obtained from a man aged 50 to 59 with acute or convalescent COVID-19. The sequenced sample was peripheral blood. J is TRBJ2-1 and V is TRBV9, with a possible D match to TRBD1 (5 bases). The CDR3 nucleotides read TGTGCCAGCAGCGTAGGGCAGGGAACGTACAATGAGCAGTTCTTC. Encoded protein: CASSVGQGTYNEQFF. Combining the CDR3 with reference TRBV9 and TRBJ2-1 gives the whole variable domain DSGVTQTPKHLITATGQRVTLRCSPRSGDLSVYWYQQSLDQGLQFLIQYYNGEERAKGNILERFSAQQFPDLHSELNLSSLELGDSALYFCASSVGQGTYNEQFFGPGTRLTVL.